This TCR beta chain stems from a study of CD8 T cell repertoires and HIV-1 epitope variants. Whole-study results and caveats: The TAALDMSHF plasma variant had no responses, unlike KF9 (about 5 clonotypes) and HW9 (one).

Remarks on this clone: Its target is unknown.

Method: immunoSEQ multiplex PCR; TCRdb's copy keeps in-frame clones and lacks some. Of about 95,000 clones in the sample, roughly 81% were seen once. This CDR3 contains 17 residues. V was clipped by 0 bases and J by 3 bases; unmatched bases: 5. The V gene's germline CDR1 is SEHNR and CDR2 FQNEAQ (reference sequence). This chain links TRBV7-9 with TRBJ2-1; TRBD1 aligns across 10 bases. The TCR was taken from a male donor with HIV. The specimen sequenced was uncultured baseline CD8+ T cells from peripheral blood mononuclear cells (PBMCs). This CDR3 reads CASSLAGGQGNYNEQFF. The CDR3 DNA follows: TGTGCCAGCAGCTTAGCAGGGGGACAGGGGAACTACAATGAGCAGTTCTTC.